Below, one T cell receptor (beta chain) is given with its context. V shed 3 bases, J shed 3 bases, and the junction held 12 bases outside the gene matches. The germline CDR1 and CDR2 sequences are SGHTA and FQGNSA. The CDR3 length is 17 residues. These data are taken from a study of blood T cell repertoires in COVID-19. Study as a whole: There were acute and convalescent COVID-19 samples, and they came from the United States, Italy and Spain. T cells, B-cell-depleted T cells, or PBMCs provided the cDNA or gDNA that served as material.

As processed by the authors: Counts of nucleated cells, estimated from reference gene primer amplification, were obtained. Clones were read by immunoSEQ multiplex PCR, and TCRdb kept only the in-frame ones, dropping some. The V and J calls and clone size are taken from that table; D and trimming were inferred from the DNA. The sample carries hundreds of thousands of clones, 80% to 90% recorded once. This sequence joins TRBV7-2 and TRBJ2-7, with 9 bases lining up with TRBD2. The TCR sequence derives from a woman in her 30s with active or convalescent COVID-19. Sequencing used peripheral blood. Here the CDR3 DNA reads TGTGCCAGCAGCTTGCGGGGGCTAAGCGGGGGGTACTACGAGCAGTACTTC. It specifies CASSLRGLSGGYYEQYF.